The 15 T cell receptor beta chains below come from one sample, sequenced in a study of patients and donors after allogeneic stem cell transplantation. TCRdb passed the RT-PCR reads through MiXCR, listing each CDR3 protein once. The sample gives about 400,000 distinct CDR3 sequences, about a sixth of which show up once; 7% to 7.5% is in the top ten. The sample comprised blood, either unsorted or a sorted T cell fraction (not recorded which). The source of these receptors is a human donor who was either an allogeneic HSCT recipient or a stem cell or donor lymphocyte infusion donor (not recorded which). It is not recorded whose cells these are; they may come from a transplant donor.

This clonotype came up a few times. This chain uses TRBV2 with TRBJ1-5; perhaps TRBD1 as D (6 bases). Trimming left V 4 bases short and J 2 bases short, with 9 bases between. The CDR3 is 14 residues long. Germline CDR1 reads SNHLY; CDR2 reads FYNNEI. The CDR3, as DNA: TGTGCCAGCAGTGGGAACAGGGGCAATCAGCCCCAGCATTTT. Its protein product is CASSGNRGNQPQHF.

This sequence joins TRBV9 and TRBJ1-5, with a weak D call TRBD1 (6 bases). V lost 2 bases, J lost 5 bases, and 8 bases lay in between. Germline CDR1 SGDLS, CDR2 YYNGEE. CDR3 size: 13 residues. The CDR3 loop is CASSVAGDQPQHF. The CDR3 DNA is TGTGCCAGCAGCGTGGCAGGGGATCAGCCCCAGCATTTT.

The gene calls are TRBV24-1 and TRBJ2-1; the match to TRBD1 covers 9 bases. V was pared by 12 bases and J by 2 bases, with 10 bases of the junction left unmatched. There are 15 residues in the CDR3. Germline V gene lookup returns CDR1 KGHDR and CDR2 SFDVKD. The CDR3: CAASPRDRAYNEQFF. As DNA, the CDR3 is TGTGCCGCATCCCCCAGGGACAGGGCCTACAATGAGCAGTTCTTC.

The CDR3 here is CASSGTAVAGANVLTF. The CDR3, as DNA: TGTGCCAGCAGTGGTACTGCGGTAGCCGGGGCCAACGTCCTGACTTTC. The rearrangement uses TRBV12-3 or TRBV12-4 and TRBJ2-6, with D unclear. V was shortened by 5 bases and J by 4 bases, with 15 bases between the two germline ends. This CDR3 contains 16 residues.

In this sample, this clonotype turned up a few times. The V gene is TRBV27, the J gene TRBJ1-6; 9 nucleotides line up with TRBD1. The CDR3 is made up of 14 amino acids. Trimming cost V 7 bases and J 11 bases; bases outside gene matches: 9. Germline V CDR1 and CDR2: MNHEY, SMNVEV (reference sequence). CDR3 DNA: TGTGCCAGCACCCCGGGACAGGGTATGGCACCCCTCCACTTT. This encodes CASTPGQGMAPLHF.

The V call is TRBV3-1, the J call TRBJ2-4; D gene unclear. The CDR3 has 15 residues. Germline-derived CDR1 and CDR2 are LGHDT and YNNKEL (reference sequence). V was shortened by 1 base and J by 0 bases, with 7 bases between the two germline ends. CDR3 sequence (DNA): TGTGCCAGCAGCCAAGGGCAGGTAGCCAAAAACATTCAGTACTTC. The encoded protein is CASSQGQVAKNIQYF. Full variable domain (remainder filled in from reference TRBV3-1 and TRBJ2-4): DTAVSQTPKYLVTQMGNDKSIKCEQNLGHDTMYWYKQDSKKFLKIMFSYNNKELIINETVPNRFSPKSPDKAHLNLHINSLELGDSAVYFCASSQGQVAKNIQYFGAGTRLSVL.

This clonotype occurred once. This rearrangement joins TRBV5-1 to TRBJ1-1, with D unresolved. Trimming took off 4 bases at V and 0 bases at J, with 19 bases between the two ends. The CDR3 length is 17 residues. CDR1 and CDR2 (germline): SGHRS, YFSETQ. In DNA, the CDR3 is TGCGCCAGCAGCCCAAAAATCCTCGGAGCCCTGAACACTGAAGCTTTCTTT. Translated, it gives CASSPKILGALNTEAFF.

This clonotype was seen more than once but under ten times. V usage is TRBV5-1 and J usage is TRBJ2-3; 10 nucleotides line up with TRBD2. The length of the CDR3 is 17 residues. Germline CDR1 is SGHRS and CDR2 is YFSETQ. Trimming removed 0 bases from V and 3 bases from J; junction bases left unmatched: 7. CDR3 residues: CASSLDVLAGITDTQYF. For the CDR3, the DNA is TGCGCCAGCAGCTTGGACGTACTAGCGGGGATAACAGATACGCAGTATTTT.

This clonotype was seen a handful of times. This chain links TRBV6-5 with TRBJ2-7; TRBD2 matches at 9 bases. Germline lookup yields CDR1 MNHEY and CDR2 SVGAGI. The CDR3 length is 14 residues. The ends lost 0 bases at V and 5 bases at J; junction bases unmatched: 2. CDR3 sequence: CASSYSRTSDEQYF. CDR3 DNA: TGTGCCAGCAGTTACTCTCGGACTAGCGACGAGCAGTACTTC.

There are a few counts of this clonotype. Germline and junction disagree at one end, which may indicate a read error. V and J are TRBV7-9 and TRBJ2-2, with D unclear. The CDR3 spans 17 residues. The V gene's germline CDR1 is SEHNR and CDR2 FQNEAQ (reference sequence). The CDR3: CASSLSRGRTNAGELFF. The CDR3 bases are TGTGCCAGCAGCTTGAGTCGAGGAAGGACGAACGCCGGGGAGCTGTTTTTT.

This clonotype was counted only a few times. This chain connects TRBV5-1 to TRBJ2-7; no firm D call. The germline gives CDR1 SGHRS, CDR2 YFSETQ. The CDR3 sequence is 15 residues long. Deletions cut 0 bases from V and 5 bases from J, with 15 bases between. The CDR3 protein is CASSLESRSLDEQYF. The DNA for the CDR3 is TGCGCCAGCAGCTTGGAGTCCCGGTCCTTGGACGAGCAGTACTTC. The whole variable domain, remainder taken from reference TRBV5-1 and TRBJ2-7, is KAGVTQTPRYLIKTRGQQVTLSCSPISGHRSVSWYQQTPGQGLQFLFEYFSETQRNKGNFPGRFSGRQFSNSRSEMNVSTLELGDSALYLCASSLESRSLDEQYFGPGTRLTVT.

Written as DNA, the CDR3 is TGTGCCAGCGCAGGGAGGGGACTCTACAATGAGCAGTTCTTC. Its protein product is CASAGRGLYNEQFF. The gene calls are TRBV2 and TRBJ2-1, with TRBD2 identical over 7 bases. CDR1 and CDR2 from the germline V gene are SNHLY and FYNNEI. The CDR3 spans 14 residues. The J segment lost 3 bases and the V segment lost 8 bases, leaving 7 bases of the junction unmatched.

This chain joins TRBV4-1 and TRBJ2-7, with D tentatively TRBD2 (5 bases). This CDR3 contains 14 residues. With 1 base removed from V and 3 bases from J, the gap between germline ends came to 10 bases. CDR1 MGHRA and CDR2 YSYEKL come from the germline V gene. The CDR3 sequence is CASSQGEGRYEQYF. The CDR3 bases are TGCGCCAGCAGCCAAGGAGAGGGCCGCTACGAGCAGTACTTC.

V usage is TRBV2 and J usage is TRBJ2-5; D is uncertain. Deletions cut 6 bases from V and 13 bases from J, with 6 bases between. CDR1 is SNHLY, CDR2 FYNNEI, per germline. CDR3 length: 8 amino acids. Written as DNA, the CDR3 is TGTGCCAGCAGCATAGGGTACTTC. This codes for CASSIGYF.

This chain joins TRBV6-1 and TRBJ2-7; TRBD1 agrees at 7 bases. V dropped 6 bases and J dropped 0; count of bases not matched to a gene: 8. Germline values: CDR1 MNHNS, CDR2 SASEGT. CDR3 size: 15 residues. CDR3 region: CASSAMDRSSYEQYF. The CDR3 region has the DNA TGTGCCAGCAGCGCCATGGACAGGAGCTCCTACGAGCAGTACTTC.